Presented here are 7 T cell receptor beta chains from one specimen sequenced in a study of CD8+CD57+ T cells in acquired aplastic anemia. Profiling that covered TCR beta VDJ and CDR3 relied on genomic DNA as its template. TCRdb processed the reads anew with MiXCR; each CDR3 protein has one entry. The sample contains approximately 120,000 distinct CDR3 sequences, approximately 36% of which appear only once. The sequenced patients had an expansion of CD8+CD57+ cells seen by flow cytometry. Sample: sorted CD4+, CD8+, or CD8+CD57+ T cells (not recorded which) from PBMCs. The source of these receptors is a human donor with aplastic anemia.

The chain is built from TRBV5-1 and TRBJ1-2; TRBD1 is a possible D gene (6 bases). Germline lookup yields CDR1 SGHRS and CDR2 YFSETQ. V was pared by 1 base and J by 5 bases, with 9 bases between. The CDR3 totals 13 residues. CDR3: CASSLQQGYGYTF. In DNA form, the CDR3 reads TGCGCCAGCAGCTTGCAACAGGGTTATGGCTACACCTTC. The full variable domain, in which reference TRBV5-1 and TRBJ1-2 provide the parts outside the CDR3, is KAGVTQTPRYLIKTRGQQVTLSCSPISGHRSVSWYQQTPGQGLQFLFEYFSETQRNKGNFPGRFSGRQFSNSRSEMNVSTLELGDSALYLCASSLQQGYGYTFGSGTRLTVV.

The chain employs TRBV3-1 and TRBJ2-1; D remains ambiguous. The CDR3 runs to 13 residues. The germline V and J ends were trimmed by 2 bases and 5 bases, with 7 bases remaining between them. The germline gives CDR1 LGHDT, CDR2 YNNKEL (reference sequence). The CDR3 nucleotides read TGTGCCAGCAGCCAAACAAGGGACAATGAGCAGTTCTTC. The encoded protein is CASSQTRDNEQFF.

The V call is TRBV28, the J call TRBJ1-1; D is uncertain. Trimming removed 2 bases from V and 0 bases from J, with 10 bases in between. The V gene's germline CDR1 is MDHEN and CDR2 SYDVKM. The CDR3 extends over 15 amino acids. The CDR3 DNA sequence: TGTGCCAGCAGTTTAAATCCGGGTTTGAACACTGAAGCTTTCTTT. Amino acid sequence: CASSLNPGLNTEAFF.

The chain carries TRBV2 and TRBJ1-1; no clear D. This CDR3 has 14 amino acids. V was cut by 8 bases and J by 1 base, with 14 bases left in between. Per germline, CDR1 SNHLY and CDR2 FYNNEI. The CDR3 is CASSPEAGNTEAFF. In DNA, the CDR3 is TGTGCCAGCTCACCCGAAGCGGGGAACACTGAAGCTTTCTTT.

This clonotype was found many times. The chain employs TRBV4-2 and TRBJ2-7; TRBD1 might be the D (5 bases). CDR1 is LGHNA, CDR2 YNFKEQ, per germline. Trimming pared 5 bases from V and 6 bases from J, leaving 23 bases between. The CDR3 has 16 amino acids. Written as DNA, the CDR3 is TGTGCCAGCAGCGCTCGGCAGGGAAGCACTACAGGCGAGCAGTACTTC. As protein: CASSARQGSTTGEQYF.

This clonotype was detected ten times or more. The genes are TRBV6-4 and TRBJ1-6; D is possibly TRBD1 (5 bases). This CDR3 has 14 amino acids. Germline lookup yields CDR1 MRHNA and CDR2 SNTAGT. V lost 8 bases to trimming and J lost 10 bases, with 18 bases between them. The DNA of the CDR3 is TGTGCCAGCTCCCGGGAGGGGAGATACTCACCCCTCCACTTT. This codes for CASSREGRYSPLHF.

This clonotype was picked up a small number of times. The chain uses TRBV29-1 and TRBJ2-3; possibly TRBD2 for D (5 bases). Looked up from germline, CDR1 is SQVTM and CDR2 is ANQGSEA. The length of the CDR3 is 12 residues. The V end lost 6 bases, the J end lost 2 bases, and 9 bases lay between the germline ends. CDR3 sequence: CSVGDFTDTQYF. CDR3 sequence (DNA): TGCAGCGTCGGGGATTTCACAGATACGCAGTATTTT.